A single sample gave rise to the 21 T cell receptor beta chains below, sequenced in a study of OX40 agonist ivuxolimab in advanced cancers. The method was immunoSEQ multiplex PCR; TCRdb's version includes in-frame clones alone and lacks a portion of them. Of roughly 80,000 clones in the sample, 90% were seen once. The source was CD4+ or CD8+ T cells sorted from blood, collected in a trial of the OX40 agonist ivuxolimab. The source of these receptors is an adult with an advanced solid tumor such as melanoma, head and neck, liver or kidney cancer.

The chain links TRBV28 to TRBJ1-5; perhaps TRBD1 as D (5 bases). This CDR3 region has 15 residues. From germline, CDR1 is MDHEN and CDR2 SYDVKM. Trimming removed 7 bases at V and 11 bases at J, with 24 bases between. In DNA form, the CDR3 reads TGTGCCAGCACCGCCCCGGGGCAGCCTCCCTTTGCCCAGCATTTT. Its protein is CASTAPGQPPFAQHF. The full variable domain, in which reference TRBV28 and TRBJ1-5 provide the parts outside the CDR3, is DVKVTQSSRYLVKRTGEKVFLECVQDMDHENMFWYRQDPGLGLRLIYFSYDVKMKEKGDIPEGYSVSREKKERFSLILESASTNQTSMYLCASTAPGQPPFAQHFGDGTRLSIL.

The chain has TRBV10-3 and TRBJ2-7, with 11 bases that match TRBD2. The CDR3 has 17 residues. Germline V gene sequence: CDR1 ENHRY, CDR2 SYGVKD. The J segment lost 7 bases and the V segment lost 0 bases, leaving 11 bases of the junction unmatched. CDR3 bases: TGTGCCATCAGTGAGTCCTTACAACTAGCGGGAGCGGGGGAGCAGTACTTC. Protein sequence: CAISESLQLAGAGEQYF.

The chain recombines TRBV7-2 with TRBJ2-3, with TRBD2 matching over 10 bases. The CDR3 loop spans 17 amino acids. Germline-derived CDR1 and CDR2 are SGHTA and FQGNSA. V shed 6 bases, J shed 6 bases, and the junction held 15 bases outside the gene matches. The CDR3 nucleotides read TGTGCCAGCAGGTCCCGCAGTCTAGCGGGAGTGGCTGATACGCAGTATTTT. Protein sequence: CASRSRSLAGVADTQYF.

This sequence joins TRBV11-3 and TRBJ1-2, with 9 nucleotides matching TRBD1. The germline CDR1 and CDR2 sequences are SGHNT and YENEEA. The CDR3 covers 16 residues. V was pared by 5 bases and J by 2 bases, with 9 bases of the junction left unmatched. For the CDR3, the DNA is TGTGCCAGCAGCGGAGGGGACAGGGATTGGAACTATGGCTACACCTTC. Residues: CASSGGDRDWNYGYTF.

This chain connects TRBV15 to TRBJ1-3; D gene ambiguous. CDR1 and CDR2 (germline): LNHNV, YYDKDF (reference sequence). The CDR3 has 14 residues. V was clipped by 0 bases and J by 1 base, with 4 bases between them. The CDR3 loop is CATSRDISGNTIYF. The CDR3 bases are TGTGCCACCAGCAGAGACATATCTGGAAACACCATATATTTT.

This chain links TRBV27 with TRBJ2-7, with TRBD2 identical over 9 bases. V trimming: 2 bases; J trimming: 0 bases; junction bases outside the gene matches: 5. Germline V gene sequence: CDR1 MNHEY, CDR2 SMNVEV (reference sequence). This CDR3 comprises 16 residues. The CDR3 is CASSLGSGRFSYEQYF. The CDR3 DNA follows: TGTGCCAGCAGTTTAGGAAGCGGGAGGTTCTCCTACGAGCAGTACTTC.

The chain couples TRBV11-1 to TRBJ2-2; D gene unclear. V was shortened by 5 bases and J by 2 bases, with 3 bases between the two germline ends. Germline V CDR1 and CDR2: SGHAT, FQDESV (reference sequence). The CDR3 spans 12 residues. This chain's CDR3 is CASSPNTGELFF. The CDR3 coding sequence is TGTGCCAGCAGCCCCAACACCGGGGAGCTGTTTTTT.

Here the CDR3 DNA reads TGTGCCAGCAGCGTAGCGGACGGTCTATATGGCTACACCTTC. Protein: CASSVADGLYGYTF. The J gene is TRBJ1-2, the V gene TRBV9; the D is unclear. The CDR3 has 14 residues. V was cut by 0 bases and J by 5 bases, with 11 bases left in between. Germline V gene data show CDR1 as SGDLS and CDR2 as YYNGEE.

For the CDR3, the DNA is TGTGCCACCAGCAGAGTGGCGGGAGATACCTACAATGAGCAGTTCTTC. This encodes CATSRVAGDTYNEQFF. V gene TRBV15 combines with J gene TRBJ2-1, with TRBD2 matching over 7 bases. Germline V gene lookup returns CDR1 LNHNV and CDR2 YYDKDF (reference sequence). The CDR3 runs 16 residues. V was clipped by 1 base and J by 2 bases; unmatched bases: 5.

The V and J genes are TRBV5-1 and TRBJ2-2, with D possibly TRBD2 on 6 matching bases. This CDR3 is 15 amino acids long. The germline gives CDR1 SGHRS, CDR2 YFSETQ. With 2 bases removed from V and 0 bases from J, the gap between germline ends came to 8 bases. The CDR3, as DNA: TGCGCCAGCAGCTTAGGGAGGTCGAACACCGGGGAGCTGTTTTTT. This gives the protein CASSLGRSNTGELFF.

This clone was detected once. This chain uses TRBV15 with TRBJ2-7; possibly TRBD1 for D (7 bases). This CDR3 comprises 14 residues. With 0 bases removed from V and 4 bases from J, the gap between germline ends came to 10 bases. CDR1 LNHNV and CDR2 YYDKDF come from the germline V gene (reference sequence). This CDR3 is CATSREAGGYEQYF. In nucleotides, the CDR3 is TGTGCCACCAGCAGAGAAGCAGGGGGGTACGAGCAGTACTTC. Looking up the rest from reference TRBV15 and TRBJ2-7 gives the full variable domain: DAMVIQNPRYQVTQFGKPVTLSCSQTLNHNVMYWYQQKSSQAPKLLFHYYDKDFNNEADTPDNFQSRRPNTSFCFLDIRSPGLGDTAMYLCATSREAGGYEQYFGPGTRLTVT.

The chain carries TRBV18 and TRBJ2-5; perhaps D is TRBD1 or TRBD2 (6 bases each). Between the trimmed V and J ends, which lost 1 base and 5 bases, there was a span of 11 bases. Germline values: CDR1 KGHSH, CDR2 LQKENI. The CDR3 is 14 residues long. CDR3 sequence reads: CASSPRRGTETQYF. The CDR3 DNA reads TGTGCCAGCTCACCACGGAGGGGGACGGAGACCCAGTACTTC.

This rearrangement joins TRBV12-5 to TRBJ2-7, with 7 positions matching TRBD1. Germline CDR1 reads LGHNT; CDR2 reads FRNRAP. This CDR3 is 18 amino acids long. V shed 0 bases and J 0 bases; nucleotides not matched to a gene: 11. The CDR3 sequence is CASGLVHSIQGSSYEQYF. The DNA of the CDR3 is TGTGCTAGTGGTTTGGTACATTCTATACAGGGGTCCTCCTACGAGCAGTACTTC.

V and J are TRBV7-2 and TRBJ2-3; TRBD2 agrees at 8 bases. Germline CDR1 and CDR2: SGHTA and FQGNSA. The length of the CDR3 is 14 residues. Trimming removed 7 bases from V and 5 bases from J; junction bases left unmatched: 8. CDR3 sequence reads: CASNPGLERDTQYF. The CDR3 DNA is TGTGCCAGCAACCCGGGACTAGAGAGAGATACGCAGTATTTT.

CDR3 amino acids: CSVEAGGLAGTGELFF. The CDR3 DNA follows: TGCAGCGTTGAAGCCGGAGGACTAGCGGGAACCGGGGAGCTGTTTTTT. The chain couples TRBV29-1 to TRBJ2-2; 12 bases line up with TRBD2. The CDR3 sequence is 16 residues long. Trimming at V came to 1 base and at J to 5 bases, leaving 5 bases not matched to a gene. Germline loops: CDR1 SQVTM, CDR2 ANQGSEA.

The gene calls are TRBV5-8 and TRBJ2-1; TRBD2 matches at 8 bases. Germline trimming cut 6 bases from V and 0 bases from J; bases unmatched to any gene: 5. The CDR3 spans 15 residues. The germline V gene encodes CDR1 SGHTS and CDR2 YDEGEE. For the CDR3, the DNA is TGTGCCAGCATAAAGAGCGGGAGCTCCTACAATGAGCAGTTCTTC. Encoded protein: CASIKSGSSYNEQFF.

CDR3 sequence reads: CASSREPTGATNEKLFF. Here the CDR3 DNA reads TGTGCCAGCAGCCGGGAACCCACAGGAGCAACTAATGAAAAACTGTTTTTT. V and J are TRBV2 and TRBJ1-4, with D possibly being TRBD1 (5 bases). The CDR3 contains 17 residues. The V end lost 6 bases, the J end lost 0 bases, and 17 bases lay between the germline ends. Germline V gene data show CDR1 as SNHLY and CDR2 as FYNNEI.

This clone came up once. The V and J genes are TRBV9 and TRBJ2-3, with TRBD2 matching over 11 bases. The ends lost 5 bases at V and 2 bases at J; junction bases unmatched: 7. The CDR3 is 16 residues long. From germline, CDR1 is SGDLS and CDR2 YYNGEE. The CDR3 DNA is TGTGCCAGCAGTGCTATAGCGGGAGGGCCCACAGATACGCAGTATTTT. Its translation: CASSAIAGGPTDTQYF.

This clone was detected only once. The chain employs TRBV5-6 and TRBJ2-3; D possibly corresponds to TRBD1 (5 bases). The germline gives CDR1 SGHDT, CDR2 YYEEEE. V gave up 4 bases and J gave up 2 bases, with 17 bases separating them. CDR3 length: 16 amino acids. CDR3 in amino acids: CASSPSRQIYTDTQYF. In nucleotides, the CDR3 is TGTGCCAGCAGCCCAAGCAGACAGATATACACAGATACGCAGTATTTT.

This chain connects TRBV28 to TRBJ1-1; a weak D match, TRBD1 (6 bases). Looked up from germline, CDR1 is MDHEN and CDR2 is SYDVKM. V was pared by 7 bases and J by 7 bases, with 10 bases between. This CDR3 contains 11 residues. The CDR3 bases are TGTGCCAGCAATACAGGGATTGAAGCTTTCTTT. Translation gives CASNTGIEAFF.

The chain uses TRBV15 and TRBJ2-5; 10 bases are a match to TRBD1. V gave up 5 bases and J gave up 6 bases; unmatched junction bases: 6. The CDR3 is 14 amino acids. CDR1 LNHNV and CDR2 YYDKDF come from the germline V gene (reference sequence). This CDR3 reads CATSYRQGAQTQYF. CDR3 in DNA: TGTGCCACCAGCTACCGACAGGGGGCCCAGACCCAGTACTTC.